The next 10 T cell receptor beta chains were all read from a single sample in a study of T cell responses to AZD1222 COVID-19 vaccine. Produced via immunoSEQ multiplex PCR; TCRdb's table is partial and in-frame only. Of 120,000 to 150,000 clones listed, roughly 86% are singletons. This material consisted of peripheral blood, taken 28 days after the second AZD1222 dose. Receptor source: an adult who received the AZD1222 COVID-19 vaccine.

V is TRBV19 and J is TRBJ1-5; D ambiguous. CDR1 is LNHDA, CDR2 SQIVND, per germline (reference sequence). V shed 1 base and J shed 7 bases, with 5 bases lying between them. The CDR3 loop spans 12 amino acids. CDR3 loop: CASSIVFQPQHF. The CDR3 bases are TGTGCCAGTAGTATAGTGTTCCAGCCCCAGCATTTT.

J is TRBJ1-4 and V is TRBV29-1; 7 bases fit TRBD1. This CDR3 has 13 residues. The germline V gene has CDR1 SQVTM and CDR2 ANQGSEA. The trim removed 5 bases at V and 0 bases at J, leaving 0 bases unmatched. Written as DNA, the CDR3 is TGCAGCGTTCAGGGGGCAACTAATGAAAAACTGTTTTTT. It translates to CSVQGATNEKLFF. Full variable domain (outside the CDR3, taken from reference TRBV29-1 and TRBJ1-4): SAVISQKPSRDICQRGTSLTIQCQVDSQVTMMFWYRQQPGQSLTLIATANQGSEATYESGFVIDKFPISRPNLTFSTLTVSNMSPEDSSIYLCSVQGATNEKLFFGSGTQLSVL.

The V call is TRBV3-1 (or the pseudogene TRBV3-2), the J call TRBJ2-7, with D perhaps matching TRBD2 (5 bases). V was trimmed by 4 bases and J by 5 bases, leaving 12 bases between them. CDR3 length: 13 amino acids. Germline values: CDR1 LGHDT, CDR2 YNNKEL (reference sequence). CDR3 in DNA: TGTGCCAGCAGCCTGGGGAGCCTGCACGAGCAGTACTTC. Protein product: CASSLGSLHEQYF.

V gene TRBV10-3 combines with J gene TRBJ2-1; a possible D gene is TRBD2 (6 bases). The CDR3 runs to 15 residues. Trimming pared 4 bases from V and 2 bases from J, leaving 12 bases between. Germline CDR1 is ENHRY and CDR2 is SYGVKD. The CDR3 is CAISGLASTYNEQFF. The CDR3 nucleotides are TGTGCCATCAGTGGTCTAGCGTCAACCTACAATGAGCAGTTCTTC.

V and J are TRBV4-1 and TRBJ2-2, with D perhaps TRBD1 (5 bases). V was trimmed by 4 bases and J by 6 bases, leaving 9 bases between them. This CDR3 has 13 amino acids. CDR1 and CDR2 from the germline V gene are MGHRA and YSYEKL. CDR3 protein: CASSLRVAGELFF. DNA of the CDR3: TGCGCCAGCAGCCTCAGGGTTGCCGGGGAGCTGTTTTTT.

The chain joins TRBV7-9 to TRBJ1-4, with a possible D match to TRBD1 (6 bases). V was pared by 3 bases and J by 8 bases, with 16 bases between. Per the germline V gene, CDR1 is SEHNR and CDR2 is FQNEAQ (reference sequence). The CDR3 runs to 15 residues. This chain's CDR3 is CASSFRTVSGEKLFF. CDR3 bases: TGTGCCAGCAGCTTTAGGACAGTCTCGGGAGAAAAACTGTTTTTT.

The chain recombines TRBV6-2 or TRBV6-3 with TRBJ2-6; TRBD2 matches at 10 bases. The trim removed 4 bases at V and 0 bases at J, leaving 12 bases unmatched. Per the germline V gene, CDR1 is MNHEY and CDR2 is SVGEGT. This CDR3 is built from 20 residues. For the CDR3, the DNA is TGTGCCAGCAGTTGGAACATAGCGGGAGGCCTCAGCTCTGGGGCCAACGTCCTGACTTTC. It codes for CASSWNIAGGLSSGANVLTF.

The V gene is TRBV9, the J gene TRBJ1-4, with D uncertain. V lost 4 bases and J lost 2, with 15 bases in between. The CDR3 is 16 amino acids. The V gene's germline CDR1 is SGDLS and CDR2 YYNGEE. The CDR3 DNA sequence: TGTGCCAGCAGCTTAGACCCCTTCGGGACTAATGAAAAACTGTTTTTT. Encoded protein: CASSLDPFGTNEKLFF. Drawing the rest from reference TRBV9 and TRBJ1-4, the complete variable domain is DSGVTQTPKHLITATGQRVTLRCSPRSGDLSVYWYQQSLDQGLQFLIQYYNGEERAKGNILERFSAQQFPDLHSELNLSSLELGDSALYFCASSLDPFGTNEKLFFGSGTQLSVL.

V gene TRBV6-5 combines with J gene TRBJ2-4; either TRBD1 or TRBD2 may supply D (5 bases each). V was cut by 5 bases and J by 11 bases, with 13 bases left in between. This CDR3 has 12 amino acids. Germline V gives CDR1 MNHEY, CDR2 SVGAGI. The CDR3 DNA reads as TGTGCCAGCAGTCTCACATGGGACGTTCAGTACTTC. Encoded protein: CASSLTWDVQYF.

The chain has TRBV19 and TRBJ2-7; TRBD1 might be the D (6 bases). In germline, CDR1 is LNHDA, CDR2 SQIVND (reference sequence). The CDR3 has 14 residues. Trimming left V 4 bases short and J 7 bases short, with 17 bases between. The CDR3 protein is CASSTGQGPGEQYF. The CDR3 coding sequence is TGTGCCAGTAGTACGGGGCAGGGGCCGGGGGAGCAGTACTTC.